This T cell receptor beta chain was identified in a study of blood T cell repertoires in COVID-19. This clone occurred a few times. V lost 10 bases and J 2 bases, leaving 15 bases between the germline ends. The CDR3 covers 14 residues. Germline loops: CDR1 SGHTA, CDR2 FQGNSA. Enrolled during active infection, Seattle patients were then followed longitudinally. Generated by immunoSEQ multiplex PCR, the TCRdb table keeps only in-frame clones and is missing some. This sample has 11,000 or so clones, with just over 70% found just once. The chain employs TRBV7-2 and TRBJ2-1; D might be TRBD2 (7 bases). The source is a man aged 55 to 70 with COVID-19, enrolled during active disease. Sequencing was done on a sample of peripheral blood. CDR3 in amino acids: CATIRGATYNEQFF. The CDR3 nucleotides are TGTGCCACCATTCGGGGGGCGACCTACAATGAGCAGTTCTTC. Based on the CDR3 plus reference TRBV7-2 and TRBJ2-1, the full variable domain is GAGVSQSPSNKVTEKGKDVELRCDPISGHTALYWYRQSLGQGLEFLIYFQGNSAPDKSGLPSDRFSAERTGGSVSTLTIQRTQQEDSAVYLCATIRGATYNEQFFGPGTRLTVL.